This T cell receptor beta chain appears in the sequencing data of a study of blood T cell repertoires in COVID-19 (dated by TCRdb to 2020 to 2021). With regard to the full study: Samples from collaborators originated in the United States, Italy and Spain and spanned both the acute and convalescent phases of COVID-19. The material from the prospective study consisted of cDNA or gDNA derived from T cells, B-cell-depleted T cells, or PBMCs. Deeply sampled blood TCRbeta repertoires from subjects exposed to, actively infected with, or recovered from COVID-19 were included in the dataset. The repertoires were made available in a free public database intended to serve as a resource for research on the immune response to SARS-CoV-2. Samples were obtained from the ongoing ImmuneRACE study (first 160 participants) and from over 1,000 subjects provided by 6 global collaborators. The sample metadata nearly always contained a de-identified subject ID, COVID-19 status, age in years and sex. Where available, HLA class I and class II types were obtained from metadata supplied by the sample provider rather than from assay-based typing.

Whole blood was collected in K2EDTA tubes by collaborating institutions according to the institutions' own protocols. For TCRbeta analysis, collaborator samples were shipped as frozen whole blood, as isolated PBMCs, or as DNA extracted from either sample type. TCRbeta CDR3 regions were amplified from genomic DNA using the immunoSEQ Assay, a bias-controlled multiplex PCR. Per the authors' processing: The number of nucleated cells in each sample was estimated from the amplification of reference gene primers within the assay. To quantify the absolute abundance of each unique TCRbeta CDR3 rearrangement, sequence reads were collapsed and filtered. For each sample, productive Simpson clonality was calculated by taking the square root of Simpson's diversity index across productive rearrangements. The table was pulled from immuneACCESS by TCRdb, which kept in-frame rearrangements only. Such tables lose some clones; where checked, under half of the loss comes from unresolved V genes, and the rest has no known cause. That table furnishes V, J and clone size, whereas the DNA furnished D and trimming. In all, the sample holds about 220,000 clones, and around 82% of those were seen once. The ten largest account for around 13% of the sample.

On this clone: No antigen is known for it. No much larger clone exists at a distance of one base, and base qualities are not known.

What the research found in general, with its limitations: The amount of clinical and demographic metadata varied by source and participant and was provided uncurated.

The CDR3 holds 13 amino acids from the cysteine to the phenylalanine. This entry keeps only the CDR3 DNA: 39 bases, framed from base 1. Relative to germline, V is 4 bases shorter and J is 5 bases shorter, with 14 bases between their ends. Looking up the germline V gene (reference sequence) yields CDR1 GTSNPN and CDR2 SVGIG. The sample comprised peripheral blood. This sequence uses TRBV30 and TRBJ1-1; the D region possibly corresponds to TRBD1 (5 bases align). The receptor was derived from a human donor in a cohort sampled during active COVID-19. Read as DNA, the sequence is TGTGCCTGGACCAAAAGAAGGGGAACTGAAGCTTTCTTT. The translation is CAWTKRRGTEAFF.